This T cell receptor (beta chain) is from a study of cytomegalovirus exposure and HLA in healthy donors. Background on the study: The roughly 110 validation repertoires were reported in a later analysis to have been generated on the same platform as the approximately 600 first-cohort repertoires.

General study findings and limits: Some TCR beta chains (164 of them) were listed as cytomegalovirus-associated. Within the 130 or so validation repertoires, first-cohort TCR clusters tended to co-occur, according to a later analysis.

As to this clone: No antigen is known for it.

Germline lookup yields CDR1 MDHEN and CDR2 SYDVKM. V dropped 5 bases and J dropped 8 bases, with 12 bases sitting between them. The CDR3 is 12 residues long. Sequencing was performed with immunoSEQ multiplex PCR; in TCRdb, only in-frame clones are kept and a portion is missing. In the table there are fewer than 250,000 clones, about 83% of which are singletons. Sequencing used PBMCs. The chain employs TRBV28 and TRBJ1-2; D may be TRBD1 (5 bases). This TCR derives from a man between 18 and 35 years old in good health and CMV-seronegative. The CDR3 spells CASSKRGGGYTF. CDR3 sequence (DNA): TGTGCCAGCAGTAAAAGGGGAGGAGGCTACACCTTC.